This T cell receptor beta chain was sequenced in a study of immune cell composition in non-small cell lung cancer listed by TCRdb under 2017. Turning to the overall study: Histologic subtype, mostly lung adenocarcinoma or squamous cell carcinoma, was determined with H&E together with p63, CK5, Napsin A and TTF-1 immunohistochemistry. TCR-beta sequencing from Adaptive Biotechnologies was done on a few dozen paired sets of NSCLC tumour and non-adjacent lung specimens and on approximately 28 tumour-only specimens. Four tumour specimens that had TCR-beta data belonged to rare histological subtypes and were left out of the subtype comparisons. Supplementary cohort #1, 10 lung adenocarcinoma cases, had paired tumour/lung TCR-beta sequencing and TIL populations generated to assess tumour reactivity. Study-level results and caveats: Across fewer than 13 adenocarcinoma cases, the maximal tumour-associated clone frequency showed a strong correlation with TIL tumour reactivity, but overall clonality showed no such correlation. Top 10 clone scores and productive clonality were significantly higher in lung squamous cell carcinoma than in lung adenocarcinoma tumours. Smoking pack-years did not significantly correlate with tumour TCR-beta clonality. The reactivity cohort was only roughly eleven cases, and tumour-reactive clones were not shown to share sequences with the dominant in vivo tumour-associated clones. Tumour-associated clones >0.5% occurred in nearly half of NSCLC cases: about 32% of adenocarcinomas versus roughly 68% of squamous carcinomas.

Remarks on this clone: This receptor's antigen is unknown. There are no base qualities to consult, and no much larger clone falls within one base.

A two-step multiplex PCR amplified TCR-beta CDR3 regions from genomic DNA, and the second step of the PCR added Illumina-compatible adaptors. TCR-beta immunosequencing was carried out on an Illumina platform through the commercial immunoSEQ service. The authors processed their data as follows. Repertoires were summarised as Top 10 Clones, the percentage of T-cell templates from the ten most frequent sequences, and productive clonality. Values for productive clonality spanned 0 to 1, where a value of 1 indicated a monoclonal population. Sequences comprising at least 0.1% of tumour T-cell templates but absent from matched non-adjacent lung were defined as tumour-associated clones and were identified via log10 scatter plots. Student's t-tests were used for two-group comparisons, ANOVA for comparisons across stages, and linear regression for relationships, with analyses done in GraphPad Prism7 and R. TCRdb carries this immuneACCESS record with in-frame sequences only. Its versions omit some clonotypes, under half of them owing to an unresolved V gene in the studies checked, with the rest unexplained. Clone size and the V and J calls come from that table; the DNA yielded D and trimming. The sample table records fewer than 4,000 clones; 86% of these occur just once. The leading ten clones occupy around 7.7% of the sample.

From frozen aliquots of unsorted single-cell suspensions, genomic DNA was isolated using the QIAamp DNA kit. Surgically resected non-small cell lung cancer tissue was used for the tumour samples. Tissues arrived within 2 hours of resection and were immediately processed into single-cell suspensions. Tissue was mechanically dissociated and enzymatically digested with DNase I, collagenase I and hyaluronidase for 25 to 35 minutes at 37 °C, then filtered and RBC-lysed. The sample taken for sequencing was lung tumor tissue. This sequence was found in a human donor with non-small cell lung cancer.

The bases are TGTGCCAGCAGCTCGACAGGGGGCACTCCCCGCTCTGGAAACACCATATATTTT. Its translation is CASSSTGGTPRSGNTIYF. The rearrangement joined TRBV5-5 to TRBJ1-3, and 10 junctional nucleotides match TRBD1. Including cysteine and phenylalanine, the CDR3 has 18 amino acids. Only the CDR3 region is kept as DNA, spanning 54 bases read in frame from base 1. CDR1 and CDR2 are read off the germline V gene (reference sequence) as SGHKS and YYEKEE. Here V drops 3 bases and J drops 0 bases, and the junction holds 9 bases not matched to any gene.